This record covers a single T cell receptor beta chain. Assay used: immunoSEQ multiplex PCR; TCRdb lists only in-frame clones, some missing. The table includes approximately 130,000 clones, about 89% detected once. CDR1 and CDR2 (germline): SGHDT, YYEEEE. Trimming removed 0 bases at V and 1 base at J, with 9 bases between. The CDR3 has 15 residues. The source of the sample is a study of T cell responses to AZD1222 COVID-19 vaccine. This TCR was recovered from an adult who received the AZD1222 COVID-19 vaccine. The chain joins TRBV5-6 to TRBJ2-3; no clear D gene. Sequencing used peripheral blood, obtained 28 days after the second AZD1222 dose. CDR3 in amino acids: CASSLALGRTDTQYF. DNA of the CDR3: TGTGCCAGCAGCTTGGCGCTAGGGCGCACAGATACGCAGTATTTT.